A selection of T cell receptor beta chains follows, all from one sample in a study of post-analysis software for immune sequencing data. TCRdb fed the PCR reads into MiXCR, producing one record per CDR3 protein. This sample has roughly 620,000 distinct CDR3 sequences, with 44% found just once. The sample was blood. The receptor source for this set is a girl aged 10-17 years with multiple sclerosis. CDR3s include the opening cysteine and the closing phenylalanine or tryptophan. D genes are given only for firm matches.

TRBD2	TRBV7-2	CASRLKRGQETQYF
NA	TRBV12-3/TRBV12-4	CASSLQSGSREKLFF
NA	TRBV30	CASREYEKLFF
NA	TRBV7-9	CASSLGPAYTEAFF
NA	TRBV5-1	CASSTDSHEQYF
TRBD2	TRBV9	CASSGPGLAGGTEQYF
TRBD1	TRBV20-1	CSASQGGNTEAFF
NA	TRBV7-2	CASSLVTVNYGYTF
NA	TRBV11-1	CASSLPRTQETQYF
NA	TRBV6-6	CASSRTRGRNQPQHF
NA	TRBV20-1	CSAADSWRTEAFF
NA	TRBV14	CASSPQARVGITFYEQYF
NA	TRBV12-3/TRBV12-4	CVSSFTGRNEQFF
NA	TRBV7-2	CASIRGASTDTQYF
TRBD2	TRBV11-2	CASSLEAGGSSYEQYF
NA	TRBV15	CATSRGDGTYEQYF
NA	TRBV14	CAGSPNFSETQYF
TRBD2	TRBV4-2	CASSHLAGGYNEQFF
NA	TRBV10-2	CASSEITGNEQYF
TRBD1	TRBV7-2	CASSYVGQKSYEQYF
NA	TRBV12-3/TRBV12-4	CATQRGSPLHF
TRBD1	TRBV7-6	CASSPTGRSDYEQYF
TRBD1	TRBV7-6	CASSLLAGQGVYGYTF
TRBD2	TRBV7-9	CASSLTDWREGQFEQFF
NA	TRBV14	CASSQALRETQYF
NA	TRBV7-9	CASRPHSGNTEAFF
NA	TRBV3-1	CASSHIRTVSYEQYF
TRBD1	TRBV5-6	CASSFYRGDYEQYF
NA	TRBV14	CASSHMGRTSTDTQYF
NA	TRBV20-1	CSAGTGYNQPQHF
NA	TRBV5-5	CASSFIRDGYTF
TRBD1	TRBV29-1	CSVGKGASDEQYF
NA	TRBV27	CASSLSWQLNYGYTF
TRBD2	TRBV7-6	CASSLGRGGGDTQYF
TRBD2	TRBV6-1	CASSGDSSGRARLTYEQYF
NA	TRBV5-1	CASSLYTRNTEAFF
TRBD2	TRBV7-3	CASSPWRTSGASSYNEQFF
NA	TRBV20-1	CSARQGLSYEQYF
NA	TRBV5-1	CASSLEGVPAYEQYF
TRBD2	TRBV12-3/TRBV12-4	CASSIGLAGNEQFF
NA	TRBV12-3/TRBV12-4	CASSVDRLRGYTF